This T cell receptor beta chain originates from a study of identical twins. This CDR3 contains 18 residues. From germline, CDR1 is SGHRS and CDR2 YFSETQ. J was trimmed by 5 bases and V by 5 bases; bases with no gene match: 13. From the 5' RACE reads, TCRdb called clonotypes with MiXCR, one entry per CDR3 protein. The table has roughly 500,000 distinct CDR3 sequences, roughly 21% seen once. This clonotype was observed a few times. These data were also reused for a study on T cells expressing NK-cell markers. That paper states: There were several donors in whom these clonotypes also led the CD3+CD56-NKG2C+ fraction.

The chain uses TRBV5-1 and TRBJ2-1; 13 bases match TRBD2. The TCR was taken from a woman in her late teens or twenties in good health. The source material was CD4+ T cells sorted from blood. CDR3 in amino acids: CASRQWTSGSGGHNEQFF. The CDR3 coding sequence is TGCGCCAGCAGACAATGGACTAGCGGGAGCGGGGGGCACAATGAGCAGTTCTTC.